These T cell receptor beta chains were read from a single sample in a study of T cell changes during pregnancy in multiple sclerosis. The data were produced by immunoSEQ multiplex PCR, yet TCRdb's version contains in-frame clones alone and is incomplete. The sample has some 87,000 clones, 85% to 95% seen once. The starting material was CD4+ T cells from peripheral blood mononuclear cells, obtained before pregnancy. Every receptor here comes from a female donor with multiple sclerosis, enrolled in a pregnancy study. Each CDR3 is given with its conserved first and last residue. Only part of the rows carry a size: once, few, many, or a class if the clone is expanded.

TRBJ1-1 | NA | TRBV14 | CASSRGFGTDTEAFF
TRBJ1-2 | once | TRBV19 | CASRTGTYGYTF
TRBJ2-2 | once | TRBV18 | CASSPATSGGTGELFF
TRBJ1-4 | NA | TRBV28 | CASSSATNEKLFF
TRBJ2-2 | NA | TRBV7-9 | CASSFTGEDTGELFF
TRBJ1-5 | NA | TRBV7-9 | CASSLSTGPQPQHF
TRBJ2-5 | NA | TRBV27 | CATKTDLGETQYF
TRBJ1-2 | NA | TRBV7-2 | CASSQRTAYGYTF
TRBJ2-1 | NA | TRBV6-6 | CASSSGLAPVGEQFF
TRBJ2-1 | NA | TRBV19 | CASSWDRGVEQFF
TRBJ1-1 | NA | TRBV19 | CASSIRGDTEAFF
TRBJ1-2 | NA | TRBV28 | CASSLSDRVNGYTF
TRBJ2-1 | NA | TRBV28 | CASSSGTTSYNEQFF
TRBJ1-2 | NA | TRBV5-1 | CASSLEAGGLGHTF
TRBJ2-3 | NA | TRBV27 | CASSLTAGWVESDTQYF
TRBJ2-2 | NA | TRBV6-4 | CASSPDRNTGELFF
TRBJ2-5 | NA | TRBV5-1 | CASSLAQGDLETQYF
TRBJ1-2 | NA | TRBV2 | CASKGTEQLNNYGYTF
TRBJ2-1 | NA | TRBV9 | CASSGARQGNEQFF
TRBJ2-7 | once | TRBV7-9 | CASSYNIDSYEQYF
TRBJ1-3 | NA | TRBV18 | CASSPESLGLTLGGNTIYF
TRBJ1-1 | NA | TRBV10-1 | CASSSPGMTEAFF